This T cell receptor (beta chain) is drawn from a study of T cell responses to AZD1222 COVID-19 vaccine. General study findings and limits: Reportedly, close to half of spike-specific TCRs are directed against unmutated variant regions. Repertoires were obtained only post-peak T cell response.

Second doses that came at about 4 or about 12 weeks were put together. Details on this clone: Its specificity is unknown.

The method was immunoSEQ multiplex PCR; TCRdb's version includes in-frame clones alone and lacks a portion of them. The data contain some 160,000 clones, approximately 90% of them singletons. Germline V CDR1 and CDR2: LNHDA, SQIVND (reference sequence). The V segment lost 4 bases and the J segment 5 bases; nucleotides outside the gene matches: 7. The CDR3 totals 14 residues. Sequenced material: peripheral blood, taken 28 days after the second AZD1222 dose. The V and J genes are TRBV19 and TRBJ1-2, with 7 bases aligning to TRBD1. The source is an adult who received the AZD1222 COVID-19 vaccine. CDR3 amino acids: CASSTQDRIYGYTF. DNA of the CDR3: TGTGCCAGTAGTACCCAGGACAGGATTTATGGCTACACCTTC.